Following are 21 T cell receptor beta chains from one sample sequenced in a study of PD-1 blockade in classical Hodgkin lymphoma. Time point of the sample: cycle 4 day 1 (C4D1), after six to seven weeks of nivolumab. In every patient, relapse followed autologous stem cell transplantation, while exposure to brentuximab vedotin differed. TCRdb's table, derived via immunoSEQ multiplex PCR, lists solely in-frame clones and lacks some. The table records about 110,000 clones, around nine tenths of them present only once. Source: peripheral blood mononuclear cells (PBMCs), taken before the fourth cycle of nivolumab. These receptors were taken from a human donor with classical Hodgkin lymphoma.

This chain links TRBV9 with TRBJ2-5; 8 bases align to TRBD1. CDR1 is SGDLS, CDR2 YYNGEE, per germline. The CDR3 is 15 residues long. V dropped 4 bases and J dropped 4; count of bases not matched to a gene: 9. Written as DNA, the CDR3 is TGTGCCAGCAGCCCTGGGCCAGGGGGCGCAGAGACCCAGTACTTC. Its protein is CASSPGPGGAETQYF.

This clone was seen a few times. The chain links TRBV28 to TRBJ2-3; D perhaps matches TRBD2 (5 bases). CDR1 and CDR2 from the germline V gene are MDHEN and SYDVKM. CDR3 length: 15 residues. Trimming removed 5 bases at V and 0 bases at J, with 12 bases between. The CDR3 is CASSPRGGSTDTQYF. The CDR3 DNA reads as TGTGCCAGCAGTCCTCGCGGCGGGAGCACAGATACGCAGTATTTT. Looking up the rest from reference TRBV28 and TRBJ2-3 gives the full variable domain: DVKVTQSSRYLVKRTGEKVFLECVQDMDHENMFWYRQDPGLGLRLIYFSYDVKMKEKGDIPEGYSVSREKKERFSLILESASTNQTSMYLCASSPRGGSTDTQYFGPGTRLTVL.

The V call is TRBV29-1, the J call TRBJ2-1; 10 bases line up with TRBD2. CDR1 SQVTM and CDR2 ANQGSEA come from the germline V gene. V dropped 6 bases and J dropped 4; count of bases not matched to a gene: 9. The CDR3 consists of 15 residues. CDR3 in DNA: TGCAGCGTACGAGCGGGGGGGATTAATTACAATGAGCAGTTCTTC. It specifies CSVRAGGINYNEQFF.

This clone has just a few counts. J is TRBJ1-5 and V is TRBV28, with D perhaps TRBD1 (6 bases). The CDR3 has 15 residues. CDR1 is MDHEN and CDR2 is SYDVKM in the germline V gene. The V end was cut by 5 bases, the J end by 0 bases, with 11 bases between. The CDR3 spells CASSPGVGSNQPQHF. CDR3 in DNA: TGTGCCAGCAGTCCAGGGGTCGGTAGCAATCAGCCCCAGCATTTT.

This chain uses TRBV5-6 with TRBJ2-4; 8 positions agree with TRBD2. V lost 4 bases and J lost 9; bases outside the gene matches: 6. The CDR3 contains 13 residues. Germline CDR1 reads SGHDT; CDR2 reads YYEEEE. CDR3 coding DNA: TGTGCCAGCAGCGACCCCGGGAGGGGCATTCAGTACTTC. The encoded protein is CASSDPGRGIQYF.

The chain combines TRBV5-1 with TRBJ1-4; D might be TRBD1 (5 bases). The CDR3 is 15 amino acids. V lost 1 base and J lost 8, with 15 bases in between. Germline V CDR1 and CDR2: SGHRS, YFSETQ. The CDR3 coding sequence is TGCGCCAGCAGCTTGTGGGGGACTGGTGGCGAAAAACTGTTTTTT. It specifies CASSLWGTGGEKLFF.

V gene TRBV4-1 combines with J gene TRBJ2-1; no clear D gene. V was trimmed by 4 bases and J by 7 bases, leaving 8 bases between them. The CDR3 runs to 12 residues. The germline V gene encodes CDR1 MGHRA and CDR2 YSYEKL. CDR3 nucleotides: TGCGCCAGCAGCCCCCCCCAGAATGAGCAGTTCTTC. Its translation: CASSPPQNEQFF.

V gene TRBV23-1 combines with J gene TRBJ1-5; D unresolved. TRBV23-1 is annotated as an ORF whose role is uncertain. Trimming stripped 0 bases from V and 2 bases from J, with 8 bases between. The CDR3 runs to 15 residues. The CDR3 sequence: CASSQSAVCNQPQHF. The DNA for the CDR3 is TGCGCCAGCAGTCAATCGGCGGTGTGCAATCAGCCCCAGCATTTT.

The chain joins TRBV10-2 to TRBJ2-1; tentative D call: TRBD1 (5 bases). CDR3 length equals 13 residues. Per germline, CDR1 WSHSY and CDR2 SAAADI. V was cut by 4 bases and J by 6 bases, with 10 bases left in between. The CDR3 loop is CASSGWQGNEQFF. CDR3 nucleotide sequence: TGCGCCAGCAGTGGATGGCAGGGCAATGAGCAGTTCTTC.

This clone showed up just once. The rearrangement links TRBV6-5 to TRBJ1-5, with 9 bases identical to TRBD1. The junction had 5 bases not matched to a gene; V was cut back by 5 bases and J by 3 bases. The germline V gene encodes CDR1 MNHEY and CDR2 SVGAGI. The CDR3 consists of 15 residues. Here the CDR3 reads CASSRGQGYNQPQHF. In DNA, the CDR3 is TGTGCCAGCAGTCGGGGACAGGGTTACAATCAGCCCCAGCATTTT.

This clone was counted once. The chain recombines TRBV4-3 with TRBJ1-1; D is possibly TRBD1 (6 bases). The V and J ends lost 1 base and 1 base respectively, with 16 bases between them. CDR1 is LGHNA and CDR2 is YSLEER in the germline V gene. The CDR3 is made up of 17 amino acids. Here the CDR3 reads CASSQGSLGGRNTEAFF. The CDR3 DNA reads as TGCGCCAGCAGCCAAGGGTCGTTGGGGGGCAGGAACACTGAAGCTTTCTTT.

This chain uses TRBV19 with TRBJ1-1; no definite D call. V lost 2 bases and J 0 bases, leaving 19 bases between the germline ends. The CDR3 loop spans 18 amino acids. Germline V gene sequence: CDR1 LNHDA, CDR2 SQIVND (reference sequence). Here the CDR3 DNA reads TGTGCCAGTAGTATAATGGACCGGAGCATTAACATGAACACTGAAGCTTTCTTT. Its protein is CASSIMDRSINMNTEAFF.

The rearrangement uses TRBV5-1 and TRBJ1-2; 10 bases fit TRBD1. Germline V lookup: CDR1 SGHRS, CDR2 YFSETQ. The V segment lost 0 bases and the J segment 4 bases; nucleotides outside the gene matches: 6. The CDR3 length is 16 residues. The CDR3 region is CASSLGDRGFVYGYTF. CDR3 nucleotides: TGCGCCAGCAGCTTGGGGGACAGGGGTTTCGTCTATGGCTACACCTTC. Looking up the rest from reference TRBV5-1 and TRBJ1-2 gives the full variable domain: KAGVTQTPRYLIKTRGQQVTLSCSPISGHRSVSWYQQTPGQGLQFLFEYFSETQRNKGNFPGRFSGRQFSNSRSEMNVSTLELGDSALYLCASSLGDRGFVYGYTFGSGTRLTVV.

CDR3 amino acids: CASSLRDPYEQYF. DNA of the CDR3: TGTGCCAGCAGTTTGAGGGACCCCTACGAGCAGTACTTC. This chain uses TRBV28 with TRBJ2-7; TRBD1 or TRBD2 may be the D gene (5 bases each). The CDR3 is 13 residues long. Germline CDR1 is MDHEN and CDR2 is SYDVKM. Deletions cut 3 bases from V and 2 bases from J, with 8 bases between. Filled out from reference TRBV28 and TRBJ2-7, the complete variable domain reads DVKVTQSSRYLVKRTGEKVFLECVQDMDHENMFWYRQDPGLGLRLIYFSYDVKMKEKGDIPEGYSVSREKKERFSLILESASTNQTSMYLCASSLRDPYEQYFGPGTRLTVT.

CDR3 amino acids: CAISETSGHGGGYTF. CDR3 sequence (DNA): TGTGCCATCAGTGAGACGTCGGGACATGGCGGCGGCTACACCTTC. V gene TRBV10-3 combines with J gene TRBJ1-2; D is perhaps TRBD1 (6 bases). This CDR3 is built from 15 residues. Germline V gives CDR1 ENHRY, CDR2 SYGVKD. V dropped 2 bases and J dropped 8 bases, with 18 bases sitting between them.

The chain uses TRBV19 and TRBJ2-4; 10 bases map to TRBD1. The CDR3 sequence is 19 residues long. V gave up 5 bases and J gave up 0 bases; unmatched junction bases: 13. Per germline, CDR1 LNHDA and CDR2 SQIVND (reference sequence). Here the CDR3 DNA reads TGTGCCAGTAGTTCAGGACAGGGGGACGAAGTTTCAGCCAAAAACATTCAGTACTTC. Residues: CASSSGQGDEVSAKNIQYF.

The genes are TRBV28 and TRBJ2-7; 7 bases align to TRBD1. The J segment lost 1 base and the V segment lost 5 bases, leaving 2 bases of the junction unmatched. Looked up from germline, CDR1 is MDHEN and CDR2 is SYDVKM. The CDR3 loop spans 13 amino acids. CDR3 DNA sequence: TGTGCCAGCAGTGTGGACAGGTCCTACGAGCAGTACTTC. Translation gives CASSVDRSYEQYF.

The chain combines TRBV4-3 with TRBJ2-5; D is perhaps TRBD2 (6 bases). This CDR3 is 16 amino acids long. Germline CDR1 LGHNA, CDR2 YSLEER. The V and J ends lost 1 base and 2 bases respectively, with 14 bases between them. CDR3 coding DNA: TGCGCCAGCAGCCAAGGTCTCCCACGGGGGCAAGAGACCCAGTACTTC. Amino acids: CASSQGLPRGQETQYF.

This clone was picked up one time. The chain links TRBV5-6 to TRBJ1-3; D is unresolved. Between the trimmed V and J ends, which lost 7 bases and 4 bases, there was a span of 9 bases. The CDR3 extends over 12 amino acids. Germline V CDR1 and CDR2: SGHDT, YYEEEE. CDR3 amino acids: CASGVGGNTIYF. As DNA, the CDR3 is TGTGCCAGCGGAGTCGGGGGAAACACCATATATTTT.

The chain carries TRBV29-1 and TRBJ2-5; D remains ambiguous. Germline loops: CDR1 SQVTM, CDR2 ANQGSEA. This CDR3 region has 13 residues. V was pared by 3 bases and J by 5 bases, with 13 bases between. The CDR3 DNA sequence: TGCAGCGTTGACCTCGATGGACGGGAGACCCAGTACTTC. Its protein product is CSVDLDGRETQYF.

This chain joins TRBV6-1 and TRBJ2-2; possible D gene TRBD1, 6 bases. This CDR3 contains 14 residues. Germline CDR1 is MNHNS and CDR2 is SASEGT. Trimming cost V 6 bases and J 4 bases, with 12 bases left between them. The CDR3: CASSGQSFTGELFF. CDR3 sequence (DNA): TGTGCCAGCAGCGGACAGTCCTTCACCGGGGAGCTGTTTTTT.